Below, 8 T cell receptor beta chains from the same sample are listed, as sequenced in a study of OX40 agonist ivuxolimab in advanced cancers. Receptor amplification or capture employed the immunoSEQ multiplex PCR assay. The table comes from immuneACCESS by way of TCRdb, which keeps in-frame sequences with V and J called. Part of the clones is missing from these tables; in studies checked, under half for an unresolved V gene and the rest for unknown reasons. The sample table lists tens of thousands of clones, 90% of them with a count of one. Around 0.7% of the sample lies in the top ten. Sequenced here: CD4+ or CD8+ T cells sorted from blood, sampled in a trial of the OX40 agonist ivuxolimab. These receptors all come from an adult with an advanced solid tumor such as melanoma, head and neck, liver or kidney cancer.

V usage is TRBV6-5 and J usage is TRBJ1-5; no reliable D call. The CDR3 has 14 residues. Trimming stripped 5 bases from V and 0 bases from J, with 8 bases between. Germline CDR1 is MNHEY and CDR2 is SVGAGI. Here the CDR3 reads CASSTYYSNQPQHF. The CDR3 DNA reads as TGTGCCAGCAGTACGTATTATAGCAATCAGCCCCAGCATTTT.

The chain is built from TRBV28 and TRBJ1-6, with D unclear. Germline loops: CDR1 MDHEN, CDR2 SYDVKM. This CDR3 has 11 amino acids. Trimming took 4 bases from V and 7 from J, leaving 2 bases between them. CDR3 loop: CASSSNSPLHF. CDR3 bases: TGTGCCAGCAGTTCAAATTCACCCCTCCACTTT.

This sequence joins TRBV7-6 and TRBJ2-2; tentative D call: TRBD2 (6 bases). The CDR3 totals 14 residues. The V end lost 5 bases, the J end lost 5 bases, and 12 bases lay between the germline ends. Germline loops: CDR1 SGHVS, CDR2 FNYEAQ. CDR3 sequence (DNA): TGTGCCAGCAGCCGGGACGGACTAACCGGGGAGCTGTTTTTT. It codes for CASSRDGLTGELFF.

V gene TRBV10-3 combines with J gene TRBJ1-5; a weak D match, TRBD1 (5 bases). The germline gives CDR1 ENHRY, CDR2 SYGVKD. This CDR3 has 13 amino acids. Deletions cut 6 bases from V and 1 base from J, with 7 bases between. In DNA form, the CDR3 reads TGTGCCATCAGGGAGGGGAGCAATCAGCCCCAGCATTTT. It yields the protein CAIREGSNQPQHF.

The genes are TRBV9 and TRBJ2-5, with D perhaps TRBD1 (5 bases). The germline V gene encodes CDR1 SGDLS and CDR2 YYNGEE. The ends were cut back, 0 bases at V and 1 base at J, with 13 bases in the middle. The CDR3 is made up of 16 amino acids. CDR3 DNA: TGTGCCAGCAGCGTAGCAGGAACGACAGCCCAAGAGACCCAGTACTTC. It codes for CASSVAGTTAQETQYF.

The V call is TRBV7-6, the J call TRBJ2-7; no clear D gene. The V gene lost 3 bases and the J gene lost 0 bases, with 12 bases spanning the gap. This CDR3 region has 15 residues. Germline loops: CDR1 SGHVS, CDR2 FNYEAQ. CDR3 amino acids: CASSFYGGSSYEQYF. CDR3 coding DNA: TGTGCCAGCAGCTTTTATGGCGGAAGCTCCTACGAGCAGTACTTC.

The chain links TRBV15 to TRBJ2-5; the D gene is possibly TRBD2 (6 bases). Trimming pared 8 bases from V and 4 bases from J, leaving 17 bases between. The CDR3 extends over 14 amino acids. Germline CDR1 and CDR2: LNHNV and YYDKDF (reference sequence). CDR3 region: CATGAGGGRETQYF. For the CDR3, the DNA is TGTGCCACCGGGGCAGGTGGAGGGAGAGAGACCCAGTACTTC.

The V call is TRBV5-1, the J call TRBJ2-5; D uncertain. Deletions cut 5 bases from V and 0 bases from J, with 8 bases between. Per the germline V gene, CDR1 is SGHRS and CDR2 is YFSETQ. This CDR3 is 13 amino acids long. The CDR3 reads CASSGDDQETQYF. CDR3 sequence (DNA): TGCGCCAGCAGTGGGGATGACCAAGAGACCCAGTACTTC.